Listed below are T cell receptor beta chains from one sample, sequenced in a study of CD4 and CD8 cells across lung adenocarcinoma regions. Using its own MiXCR run on the PCR reads, TCRdb lists one record per CDR3 protein. The repertoire holds under 20,000 distinct CDR3 sequences, with 51% as singletons. Source material: CD8+ T cells from the center of a lung tumor. All receptors derive from a female donor with lung adenocarcinoma. The CD4 and CD8 labels of this study may be unreliable. The CDR3 runs from the conserved cysteine through the conserved F or W. Fields, in order: J gene, clone size, V gene, D gene, CDR3 length, CDR3 DNA, CDR3 protein. D genes are given only for firm matches. Rows give clone size only sometimes, using once, few, many, or a class for an expanded clone.

TRBJ2-3,.,TRBV27,.,16,TGTGCCAGCGCGGCGTGGCGGGGCACTAGCCCAGATACGCAGTATTTT,CASAAWRGTSPDTQYF
TRBJ2-2,many,TRBV27,.,14,TGTGCCAGCAGTTTCCGGATAGACACCGGGGAGCTGTTTTTT,CASSFRIDTGELFF
TRBJ2-5,few,TRBV6-5,.,13,TGTGCCAGCAGTTACTCGACAAGGGAGACCCAGTACTTC,CASSYSTRETQYF
TRBJ1-2,.,TRBV6-2/TRBV6-3,TRBD1,13,TGTGCCAGCAGACGGCGGACAGGGGCTGGCTACACCTTC,CASRRRTGAGYTF
TRBJ1-2,few,TRBV6-1,TRBD1,15,TGTGCCAGCAGTGAGACCCCAGGGGGCATCTATGGCTACACCTTC,CASSETPGGIYGYTF
TRBJ1-5,.,TRBV6-5,.,15,TGTGCCAGCAGTTACTCGGGTTCATCGGGTCAGCCCCAGCATTTT,CASSYSGSSGQPQHF
TRBJ2-2,many,TRBV6-1,TRBD2,14,TGTGCCAGCAGGAGGGACTATAACACCGGGGAGCTGTTTTTT,CASRRDYNTGELFF
TRBJ1-6,.,TRBV6-1,.,13,TGTGCCAGCAGTGCAGGGGCCCATCAGCCCCACCACTTT,CASSAGAHQPHHF
TRBJ2-7,.,TRBV6-1,TRBD2,13,TGTGCCAGCACCGGACTAGCGGGGGGAGAGCAGTACTTC,CASTGLAGGEQYF
TRBJ2-5,.,TRBV6-1,TRBD1,18,TGTGCCAGCAGTGAGAGACCGGGACAGGGGGCGACGTTGGAGACCCAGTACTTC,CASSERPGQGATLETQYF
TRBJ2-7,.,TRBV10-2,TRBD2,15,TGCGCCAGCACTCCCCGGGGGCTAGCGGGGAATGAGCAGTACTTC,CASTPRGLAGNEQYF
TRBJ2-5,.,TRBV6-1,TRBD2,16,TGTGCCAGCAGGGGGCTAGCGGGGGGGGACCCAGAGACGCAGTATTTC,CASRGLAGGDPETQYF
TRBJ2-4,.,TRBV12-3/TRBV12-4,.,16,TGTGCCAGCAGTGCCCGGGGGCGGTGTGCCAAAAACATGCAGTATTTC,CASSARGRCAKNMQYF
TRBJ2-1,.,TRBV5-1,TRBD2,15,TGCGCCAGCAGCTTGGGAGCGGGAGGGCCCAATGAGCAGTTCTTC,CASSLGAGGPNEQFF
TRBJ2-7,few,TRBV6-1,TRBD2,15,TGTGCCAGCAGTGAATGGGCGGGGGGCTCCTACGAGCAGTACTTC,CASSEWAGGSYEQYF
TRBJ2-3,many,TRBV5-1,.,15,TGCGCCAGCAGCTTATTAGCGGCCAACACAGATACGCAGTATTTT,CASSLLAANTDTQYF
TRBJ2-1,many,TRBV10-2,.,15,TGCGCCAGCAGTGAGAACGGAATACCGTACAATGAGCAGTTCTTC,CASSENGIPYNEQFF
TRBJ2-1,medium-sized,TRBV6-5,TRBD2,18,TGTGCCAGCAGTCCCGACCCGTTAGCGGGAGGATACTACAATGAGCAGTTCTTC,CASSPDPLAGGYYNEQFF
TRBJ2-5,many,TRBV6-1,TRBD2,14,TGTGCCAGCAGGCGACTAGCGGGTCAAGAGACCCAGTACTTC,CASRRLAGQETQYF
TRBJ1-5,.,TRBV6-1,.,16,TGTGCCAGCAGTGAAGCCTGGACAGTCAGCAATCAGCCCCAGCATTTT,CASSEAWTVSNQPQHF
TRBJ2-1,few,TRBV4-2,TRBD2,15,TGTGCCAGCAGCCAAGAACTAGCGGTCGGCAATGAGCAGTTCTTC,CASSQELAVGNEQFF
TRBJ2-1,.,TRBV27,TRBD2,17,TGTGCCAGCAGCCTCGGGACTAGAAGGAGGGGGTTGAATGAGCAGTTCTTC,CASSLGTRRRGLNEQFF
TRBJ2-7,.,TRBV10-2,.,13,TGCGCCAGCAGTGATCCAGGGCGGGGGCAACAGTACTTC,CASSDPGRGQQYF
TRBJ1-1,few,TRBV6-2/TRBV6-3,.,14,TGTGCCAGCAGCCCAGCAGGGGTCGGTACTGAAGCTTTCTTT,CASSPAGVGTEAFF
TRBJ2-1,once,TRBV6-1,TRBD1,20,TGTGCCAGCAGTGAAGCCCCCGGTGCGGGACAGGGGGATGGAAACAATGAGCAGTTCTTC,CASSEAPGAGQGDGNNEQFF
TRBJ2-1,.,TRBV10-1,.,16,TGCGCCAGCAGTGATGGGGGGCGACGCTCCTACAATGAGCAGTTCTTC,CASSDGGRRSYNEQFF
TRBJ2-1,medium-sized,TRBV6-5,.,12,TGTGCCAGCACCCCCGAGTTCAATGAGCAGTTCTTC,CASTPEFNEQFF
TRBJ1-1,.,TRBV27,.,14,TGTGCCAGCAGTCCCCTTGCGGGGGGGACTGAAGCTTTCTTT,CASSPLAGGTEAFF
TRBJ2-1,few,TRBV10-1,.,14,TGCGCCAGCAGTGAATTCCGGGCCTACAATGAGCAGTTCTTC,CASSEFRAYNEQFF
TRBJ2-1,few,TRBV6-1,TRBD1,16,TGTGCCAGCACCGGACAGGGTTCGAGGTCCTACAATGAGCAGTTCTTC,CASTGQGSRSYNEQFF
TRBJ2-6,.,TRBV6-1,TRBD2,17,TGTGCCAGCAGGCAACTAGCGGGAGGCGGAGGGGCCAACGTCCTGACTTTC,CASRQLAGGGGANVLTF
TRBJ2-6,.,TRBV7-8,TRBD1,15,TGTGCCAGCAGCCCCAGGGGGCCTGGGGCCAACGTCCTGACTTTC,CASSPRGPGANVLTF
TRBJ2-3,.,TRBV6-2/TRBV6-3,TRBD2,14,TGTGCGGGCATCGGGGGGGGTGACACAGAGACCCAGTACTTT,CAGIGGGDTETQYF
TRBJ2-7,.,TRBV6-1,.,14,TGTGCCAGCACCCCTACTCCGGGTCCCTACGAGCAGTACTTC,CASTPTPGPYEQYF
TRBJ2-7,many,TRBV6-5,TRBD2,17,TGTGCCAGCAGTTACTCGCGAGGGACGGGAGGGCCCCACGAGCAGTACTTC,CASSYSRGTGGPHEQYF
TRBJ2-4,.,TRBV6-8,.,16,TGTGTCATCCGCGTCGCGGGGCTGGGAGCCAAAAACACGCAGTACTTC,CVIRVAGLGAKNTQYF
TRBJ2-1,.,TRBV4-1,TRBD2,16,TGCGCCAGCAGCCAAGTTAGCGGGAGGTTGTACAATGAGCAGTTCTTC,CASSQVSGRLYNEQFF
TRBJ2-3,.,TRBV6-1,TRBD2,18,TGTGCCAGCAGTCGCGGACTAGCGGGGGGCCGTGACCAAGATACGCAGTATTTC,CASSRGLAGGRDQDTQYF
TRBJ1-2,.,TRBV12-3/TRBV12-4,.,12,TGTGCCAGCAGTCTCCAACTATGGGGCTACACCTTC,CASSLQLWGYTF
TRBJ2-3,.,TRBV11-2,TRBD2,18,TGTGCCAGCAGCTGGGGAGGGACTAGCATCCGTAGCACAGATACGCAGTATTTT,CASSWGGTSIRSTDTQYF
TRBJ2-7,.,TRBV7-2,TRBD1,17,TGTGCCAGCAGCTTGGGGCTAGGGGGCCGGGCCAAAGATACGCAGTACTTC,CASSLGLGGRAKDTQYF
TRBJ2-2,few,TRBV6-2/TRBV6-3,TRBD1,16,TGTGCCAGCAGACTTCGACAGGGATCGTACACCGGGGAGCTGTTTTTT,CASRLRQGSYTGELFF
TRBJ1-1,.,TRBV12-3/TRBV12-4,.,12,TGTGCCAGCAGTTTCGGGTACACTGAAGCTTTCTTT,CASSFGYTEAFF
TRBJ2-4,.,TRBV6-1,.,16,TGTGCGAGCCGTGTCTCGGGGTTGAGAGCCAAAAACACGCAGTACTTC,CASRVSGLRAKNTQYF
TRBJ2-7,.,TRBV27,.,17,TGTGCCAGCAGTTTATATGCCTCCGTACAGGGAAAGAACGAGCAGTACTTC,CASSLYASVQGKNEQYF
TRBJ1-3,.,TRBV7-8,.,16,TGTGCCAGCAGCCCGACCCGGGGCCACTCTGGAAACACCATATATTTT,CASSPTRGHSGNTIYF
TRBJ2-3,.,TRBV6-5,TRBD2,15,TGTGCCAGCAGTTGGACTAGCGGGGGCTCAGATACGCAGTATTTT,CASSWTSGGSDTQYF
TRBJ2-4,.,TRBV27,TRBD2,16,TGTGCCAGCAGCGCAGGGAGGGCGCTAGCCAAAAACATTCAGTACTTC,CASSAGRALAKNIQYF
TRBJ2-4,.,TRBV6-1,.,16,TGTGCCAGCAGTGTTACCGGGCACCGAGCCAAAAACATGCAGTACTTT,CASSVTGHRAKNMQYF
TRBJ2-4,.,TRBV10-2,TRBD1,15,TGCGCCAGCAGACAGGGGGGCGGGGCCCAAGACACTCAGTACTTC,CASRQGGGAQDTQYF
TRBJ2-1,.,TRBV10-3,TRBD1,13,TGTGCCATCAGGCCACAGGGGGAAGAGACCCAGTTCTTC,CAIRPQGEETQFF
TRBJ2-7,many,TRBV6-5,.,12,TGTGCCAGCAGAGGACAGTACTACGAGCAGTACTTC,CASRGQYYEQYF
TRBJ2-4,.,TRBV7-2,.,15,TGTGCCAGCAGCGCGATTCTGGGAGCCAAAAACATTCAGAATTTC,CASSAILGAKNIQNF
TRBJ2-2,many,TRBV6-1,.,13,TGTGCCAGCAGTGCGGGTCGTAGCGGGGAGCTGTTTTTT,CASSAGRSGELFF